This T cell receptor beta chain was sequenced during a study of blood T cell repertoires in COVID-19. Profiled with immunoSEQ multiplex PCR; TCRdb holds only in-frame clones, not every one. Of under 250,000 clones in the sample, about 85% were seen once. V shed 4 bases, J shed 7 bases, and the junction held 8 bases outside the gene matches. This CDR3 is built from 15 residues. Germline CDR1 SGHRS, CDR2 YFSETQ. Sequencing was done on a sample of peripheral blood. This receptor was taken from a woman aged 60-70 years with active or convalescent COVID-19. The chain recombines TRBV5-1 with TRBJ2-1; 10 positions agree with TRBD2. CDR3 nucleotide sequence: TGCGCCAGCAGCCAGCGGGGGGGGAAGGATAATGAGCAGTTCTTC. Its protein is CASSQRGGKDNEQFF. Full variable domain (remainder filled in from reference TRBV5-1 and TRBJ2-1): KAGVTQTPRYLIKTRGQQVTLSCSPISGHRSVSWYQQTPGQGLQFLFEYFSETQRNKGNFPGRFSGRQFSNSRSEMNVSTLELGDSALYLCASSQRGGKDNEQFFGPGTRLTVL.